This passage covers 32 T cell receptor beta chains from one sample sequenced in a study of blood T cell repertoires in COVID-19. Only in-frame clones appear in the TCRdb table, and some are missing; sequencing was by immunoSEQ multiplex PCR. The table records about 200,000 clones, around 83% of them present only once. What was sequenced was peripheral blood. The receptors were gathered from a woman of 80 years or more with acute or convalescent COVID-19.

The J gene is TRBJ1-5, the V gene TRBV28; 9 bases map to TRBD1. This CDR3 spans 15 amino acids. Germline V CDR1 and CDR2: MDHEN, SYDVKM. The V segment lost 6 bases and the J segment 4 bases; nucleotides outside the gene matches: 7. This CDR3 reads CASRKPQGANQPQHF. The CDR3 DNA follows: TGTGCCAGCAGGAAACCACAGGGGGCGAATCAGCCCCAGCATTTT.

The CDR3 sequence is CASSVTVGGRHEQYF. The CDR3 DNA reads as TGTGCCAGCAGCGTAACGGTGGGAGGCCGACACGAGCAGTACTTC. The chain links TRBV9 to TRBJ2-7, with D perhaps matching TRBD2 (6 bases). V was trimmed by 1 base and J by 5 bases, leaving 16 bases between them. This CDR3 contains 15 residues. CDR1 and CDR2 (germline): SGDLS, YYNGEE. Full variable domain (missing parts from reference TRBV9 and TRBJ2-7): DSGVTQTPKHLITATGQRVTLRCSPRSGDLSVYWYQQSLDQGLQFLIQYYNGEERAKGNILERFSAQQFPDLHSELNLSSLELGDSALYFCASSVTVGGRHEQYFGPGTRLTVT.

The chain has TRBV3-1 (or the pseudogene TRBV3-2) and TRBJ1-1, with a possible D match to TRBD1 (5 bases). Per germline, CDR1 LGHDT and CDR2 YNNKEL (reference sequence). The V end lost 1 base, the J end lost 4 bases, and 28 bases lay between the germline ends. The CDR3 loop spans 20 amino acids. The CDR3 bases are TGTGCCAGCAGCCAAGGCCCCCATCAATTGAACTCGACAGACGTCACTGAAGCTTTCTTT. Translated, it gives CASSQGPHQLNSTDVTEAFF.

The chain links TRBV29-1 to TRBJ2-2; D call uncertain. Trimming shortened V by 5 bases and J by 0 bases, and 7 bases separated the two germline ends. The CDR3 extends over 13 amino acids. CDR1 is SQVTM and CDR2 is ANQGSEA in the germline V gene. The CDR3 region is CSVIRTNTGELFF. The CDR3 nucleotides are TGCAGCGTTATCAGGACGAACACCGGGGAGCTGTTTTTT.

The genes are TRBV18 and TRBJ2-5, with D possibly being TRBD1 (6 bases). CDR1 and CDR2 (germline): KGHSH, LQKENI. The CDR3 covers 13 residues. V lost 3 bases, J lost 3 bases, and 8 bases lay in between. CDR3 in DNA: TGTGCCAGCTCACCTCCAGGGGAAGAGACCCAGTACTTC. Protein: CASSPPGEETQYF.

A remark on this clone: One junction end disagrees with the germline gene, perhaps due to a read error. This rearrangement joins TRBV2 to TRBJ1-2; the D is unclear. CDR1 and CDR2 (germline): SNHLY, FYNNEI. The CDR3 consists of 12 residues. The CDR3 sequence is CASVWSGYGYTF. The CDR3 nucleotides are TGCGCCTCCGTATGGTCCGGCTATGGCTACACCTTC.

The chain combines TRBV6-5 with TRBJ2-1; TRBD2 is a possible D gene (6 bases). The CDR3 is 16 residues long. Deletions cut 2 bases from V and 7 bases from J, with 18 bases between. Germline V gene lookup returns CDR1 MNHEY and CDR2 SVGAGI. The CDR3 nucleotides are TGTGCCAGCAGTTACGGGGCGGGACTGGTAATAAATGAGCAGTTCTTC. This gives the protein CASSYGAGLVINEQFF.

The V and J genes are TRBV4-1 and TRBJ1-1; D is perhaps TRBD1 (6 bases). In germline, CDR1 is MGHRA, CDR2 YSYEKL. This CDR3 contains 19 residues. The V end was cut by 2 bases, the J end by 0 bases, with 22 bases between. This CDR3 is CASSQWRSRGLGVNTEAFF. The CDR3, as DNA: TGCGCCAGCAGCCAATGGAGGTCAAGGGGGTTAGGGGTGAACACTGAAGCTTTCTTT.

This clone occurred once. The DNA for the CDR3 is TGTGCCAGCAGCTCGCTAGGGACCCAGTACTTC. This encodes CASSSLGTQYF. This chain uses TRBV7-2 with TRBJ2-5; D remains unclear. The CDR3 runs to 11 residues. Germline CDR1 is SGHTA and CDR2 is FQGNSA. V was cut by 4 bases and J by 7 bases, with 7 bases left in between.

The chain recombines TRBV7-2 with TRBJ1-1; D unresolved. This CDR3 has 14 residues. In germline, CDR1 is SGHTA, CDR2 FQGNSA. V was trimmed by 1 base and J by 1 base, leaving 7 bases between them. The CDR3 DNA is TGTGCCAGCAGCTTAGGTGGGCAGAACACTGAAGCTTTCTTT. It is translated as CASSLGGQNTEAFF.

The chain has TRBV10-3 and TRBJ1-3; 9 positions match TRBD1. V gave up 5 bases and J gave up 0 bases; unmatched junction bases: 2. This CDR3 contains 15 residues. Germline lookup yields CDR1 ENHRY and CDR2 SYGVKD. This CDR3 is CAISKDRGSGNTIYF. CDR3 nucleotide sequence: TGTGCCATCAGTAAGGACAGGGGCTCTGGAAACACCATATATTTT.

The chain carries TRBV12-1 and TRBJ2-1; TRBD1 is the table's D call, not checked against the DNA. TRBV12-1 is a recognized pseudogene. CDR3 length equals 12 residues. In DNA, the CDR3 is TGTGCCAACACGGACAGGGCCTGGGAGCAGTTCTTC. Protein product: CANTDRAWEQFF.

This clone showed up just a few times. J is TRBJ2-1 and V is TRBV29-1; D is ambiguous. Per germline, CDR1 SQVTM and CDR2 ANQGSEA. V lost 0 bases to trimming and J lost 2 bases, with 14 bases between them. The CDR3 is made up of 16 amino acids. Here the CDR3 reads CSVEDSVQKPYNEQFF. In DNA, the CDR3 is TGCAGCGTTGAAGATTCAGTACAAAAACCCTACAATGAGCAGTTCTTC.

V usage is TRBV9 and J usage is TRBJ2-4; 12 bases agree with TRBD2. The V and J ends lost 0 bases and 2 bases, in that order; junction bases with no gene match: 6. The CDR3 is 18 residues long. CDR1 and CDR2 (germline): SGDLS, YYNGEE. The CDR3, as DNA: TGTGCCAGCAGCGTAGGCCTAGCGGGAGGGAGTACCAAAAACATTCAGTACTTC. Translating gives CASSVGLAGGSTKNIQYF.

The rearrangement joins TRBV19 to TRBJ2-1, with 12 bases lining up with TRBD2. The V gene's germline CDR1 is LNHDA and CDR2 SQIVND (reference sequence). There are 17 residues in the CDR3. Trimming at V came to 5 bases and at J to 9 bases, leaving 14 bases not matched to a gene. CDR3 DNA: TGTGCCAGTAGTTCCAATCTAGCGGGAGGGCCGATCGGTGAGCAGTTCTTC. As protein: CASSSNLAGGPIGEQFF.

This clone came up a few times. The V call is TRBV2, the J call TRBJ2-7, with 10 bases aligning to TRBD1. The J segment lost 4 bases and the V segment lost 7 bases, leaving 7 bases of the junction unmatched. CDR1 is SNHLY, CDR2 FYNNEI, per germline. The CDR3 runs to 14 residues. The CDR3 sequence is CASTGDRGRYEQYF. CDR3 bases: TGTGCCAGCACCGGCGACAGGGGGCGGTACGAGCAGTACTTC. Based on the CDR3 plus reference TRBV2 and TRBJ2-7, the full variable domain is EPEVTQTPSHQVTQMGQEVILRCVPISNHLYFYWYRQILGQKVEFLVSFYNNEISEKSEIFDDQFSVERPDGSNFTLKIRSTKLEDSAMYFCASTGDRGRYEQYFGPGTRLTVT.

This clone was detected only once. CDR3 DNA: TGTGCCAGCAGCTTAACTAGCAGGGATGGGGGTGAGCAGTTCTTC. Translated, it gives CASSLTSRDGGEQFF. This rearrangement joins TRBV11-3 to TRBJ2-1; possible D gene TRBD2, 6 bases. V was shortened by 2 bases and J by 9 bases, with 17 bases between the two germline ends. The CDR3 runs 15 residues. CDR1 is SGHNT and CDR2 is YENEEA in the germline V gene. The full variable domain, in which reference TRBV11-3 and TRBJ2-1 provide the parts outside the CDR3, is EAGVVQSPRYKIIEKKQPVAFWCNPISGHNTLYWYLQNLGQGPELLIRYENEEAVDDSQLPKDRFSAERLKGVDSTLKIQPAELGDSAVYLCASSLTSRDGGEQFFGPGTRLTVL.

This chain joins TRBV29-1 and TRBJ1-1, with no clear D. V gave up 6 bases and J gave up 9 bases, with 20 bases separating them. This CDR3 region has 13 residues. In germline, CDR1 is SQVTM, CDR2 ANQGSEA. This chain's CDR3 is CSVGPPDTAQAFF. The CDR3 nucleotides are TGCAGCGTAGGCCCACCAGACACGGCGCAAGCTTTCTTT.

The gene calls are TRBV21-1 and TRBJ1-1; the table calls TRBD1, which could not be checked here. TRBV21-1 constitutes a pseudogene. The CDR3 loop spans 15 amino acids. The CDR3 bases are TGTGCCAGCAGCACGAGACAGGGGGTTGGACCTGAAGCTTTCTTT. Translated: CASSTRQGVGPEAFF.

The V gene is TRBV5-1, the J gene TRBJ2-2; 7 bases agree with TRBD1. Per the germline V gene, CDR1 is SGHRS and CDR2 is YFSETQ. The CDR3 sequence is 13 residues long. The V gene end was trimmed by 7 bases and the J gene end by 5 bases; junction bases not matched to a gene: 5. CDR3 bases: TGCGCCAGCCAGACAGGGTTAACCGGGGAGCTGTTTTTT. Translating it yields CASQTGLTGELFF. Supplemented by reference TRBV5-1 and TRBJ2-2, the full variable domain reads KAGVTQTPRYLIKTRGQQVTLSCSPISGHRSVSWYQQTPGQGLQFLFEYFSETQRNKGNFPGRFSGRQFSNSRSEMNVSTLELGDSALYLCASQTGLTGELFFGEGSRLTVL.

J is TRBJ2-2 and V is TRBV9, with 7 bases that match TRBD2. The CDR3 runs 16 residues. With V trimmed by 3 bases and J by 4 bases, 9 bases remained unmatched. Germline assignment: CDR1 SGDLS and CDR2 YYNGEE. CDR3 region: CASSATRESGTGELFF. In DNA form, the CDR3 reads TGTGCCAGCAGCGCTACGCGGGAGTCTGGCACCGGGGAGCTGTTTTTT.

This chain uses TRBV5-4 with TRBJ1-2, with 7 bases that match TRBD1. The CDR3 is 13 amino acids. The germline V gene has CDR1 SGHNT and CDR2 YYREEE (reference sequence). J was trimmed by 2 bases and V by 4 bases; bases with no gene match: 2. CDR3 sequence (DNA): TGTGCCAGCAGCCCGGGACAGAACTATGGCTACACCTTC. Translating gives CASSPGQNYGYTF.

This sequence joins TRBV5-6 and TRBJ2-7, with 8 bases fitting TRBD2. Germline CDR1 reads SGHDT; CDR2 reads YYEEEE. V shed 0 bases and J 5 bases; nucleotides not matched to a gene: 10. The CDR3 is 16 residues long. CDR3 sequence (DNA): TGTGCCAGCAGCTTGGCCGGGGCGGGAGGCCTTAACGAGCAGTACTTC. It translates to CASSLAGAGGLNEQYF.

The rearrangement links TRBV18 to TRBJ1-1, with 12 bases lining up with TRBD1. Per germline, CDR1 KGHSH and CDR2 LQKENI. The J segment lost 8 bases and the V segment lost 4 bases, leaving 5 bases of the junction unmatched. The CDR3 extends over 14 amino acids. The CDR3 region has the DNA TGTGCCAGCTCACGGGGGACAGGGGGCAGGGAAGCTTTCTTT. Encoded protein: CASSRGTGGREAFF.

The genes are TRBV27 and TRBJ1-5; TRBD1 matches 10 bases. The junction had 10 bases not matched to a gene; V was cut back by 7 bases and J by 4 bases. This CDR3 has 16 amino acids. Germline V gives CDR1 MNHEY, CDR2 SMNVEV (reference sequence). The CDR3 is CASKPGTGVPNQPQHF. In DNA, the CDR3 is TGTGCCAGCAAACCCGGGACAGGGGTTCCAAATCAGCCCCAGCATTTT.

The count of this clone is one. The chain carries TRBV7-2 and TRBJ2-3; a possible D gene is TRBD2 (5 bases). The CDR3 sequence is 17 residues long. Trimming removed 5 bases from V and 3 bases from J, with 21 bases in between. Germline values: CDR1 SGHTA, CDR2 FQGNSA. The CDR3 sequence is CASSPNSPGGGTDTQYF. The CDR3 region has the DNA TGTGCCAGCAGCCCTAACTCCCCAGGAGGTGGTACAGATACGCAGTATTTT.

The chain joins TRBV5-5 to TRBJ2-5; D call uncertain. The V end lost 2 bases, the J end lost 11 bases, and 13 bases lay between the germline ends. The CDR3 runs 12 residues. Germline V CDR1 and CDR2: SGHKS, YYEKEE (reference sequence). The CDR3 DNA is TGTGCCAGCAGCTTTGTCCCCCAGCGTCAGTACTTC. Its protein is CASSFVPQRQYF. The full variable domain, its missing parts supplied by reference TRBV5-5 and TRBJ2-5, is DAGVTQSPTHLIKTRGQQVTLRCSPISGHKSVSWYQQVLGQGPQFIFQYYEKEERGRGNFPDRFSARQFPNYSSELNVNALLLGDSALYLCASSFVPQRQYFGPGTRLLVL.

The rearrangement joins TRBV7-2 to TRBJ2-1; TRBD2 matches 10 bases. The V segment lost 5 bases and the J segment 5 bases; nucleotides outside the gene matches: 12. The CDR3 length is 17 residues. Germline loops: CDR1 SGHTA, CDR2 FQGNSA. CDR3 loop: CASSDDSASGSHNEQFF. The DNA of the CDR3 is TGTGCCAGCAGCGACGACTCGGCTAGCGGGAGCCACAATGAGCAGTTCTTC. The complete variable domain, with remaining parts taken from reference TRBV7-2 and TRBJ2-1, reads GAGVSQSPSNKVTEKGKDVELRCDPISGHTALYWYRQSLGQGLEFLIYFQGNSAPDKSGLPSDRFSAERTGGSVSTLTIQRTQQEDSAVYLCASSDDSASGSHNEQFFGPGTRLTVL.

The rearrangement links TRBV7-3 to TRBJ2-3; 10 bases are shared with TRBD2. The CDR3 covers 15 residues. CDR1 SGHTA and CDR2 FQGTGA come from the germline V gene. V was pared by 3 bases and J by 4 bases, with 4 bases of the junction left unmatched. CDR3 nucleotide sequence: TGTGCCAGCAGCTTCTCTAGCGGGAGACCAGATACGCAGTATTTT. It translates to CASSFSSGRPDTQYF.

V and J are TRBV7-9 and TRBJ1-1, with 7 bases fitting TRBD1. This CDR3 region has 14 residues. CDR1 is SEHNR and CDR2 is FQNEAQ in the germline V gene (reference sequence). After removal of 5 bases from V and 1 base from J, the junction contained 4 bases not matched to a gene. CDR3 DNA sequence: TGTGCCAGCAGCGCAGACAGGGCGAACACTGAAGCTTTCTTT. As protein: CASSADRANTEAFF.

This clone has a single count. V gene TRBV5-1 combines with J gene TRBJ1-2; TRBD1 matches at 10 bases. The germline gives CDR1 SGHRS, CDR2 YFSETQ. After removal of 0 bases from V and 3 bases from J, the junction contained 8 bases not matched to a gene. The CDR3 runs 17 residues. The CDR3 DNA sequence: TGCGCCAGCAGCTTGGAGGGGACAGGGGTGTTGGACTATGGCTACACCTTC. The encoded protein is CASSLEGTGVLDYGYTF.

The chain couples TRBV2 to TRBJ1-1; D remains unclear. Per germline, CDR1 SNHLY and CDR2 FYNNEI. Trimming took 8 bases from V and 2 from J, leaving 12 bases between them. This CDR3 is built from 13 residues. CDR3 bases: TGTGCCAGCCGATCAGATTTTAACACTGAAGCTTTCTTT. It translates to CASRSDFNTEAFF.